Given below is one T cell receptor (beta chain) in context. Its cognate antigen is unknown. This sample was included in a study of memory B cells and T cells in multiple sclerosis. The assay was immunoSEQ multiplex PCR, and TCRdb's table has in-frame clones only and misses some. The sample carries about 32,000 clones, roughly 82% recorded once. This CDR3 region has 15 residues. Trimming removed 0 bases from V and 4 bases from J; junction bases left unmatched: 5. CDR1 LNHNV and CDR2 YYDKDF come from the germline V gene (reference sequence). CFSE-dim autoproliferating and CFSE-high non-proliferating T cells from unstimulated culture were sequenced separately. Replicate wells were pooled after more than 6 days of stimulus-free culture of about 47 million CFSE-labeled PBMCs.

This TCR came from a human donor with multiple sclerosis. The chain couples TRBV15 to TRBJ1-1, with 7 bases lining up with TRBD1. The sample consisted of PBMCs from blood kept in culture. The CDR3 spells CATSRETGTLTEAFF. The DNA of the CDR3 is TGTGCCACCAGCAGAGAGACAGGGACTCTCACTGAAGCTTTCTTT.